The clone carrying this T cell receptor beta chain was counted between two and nine times. Its cognate antigen is unknown. This sample was taken from a study of T cell repertoires in cytomegalovirus infection. Study details: Indicated by public TCR beta signatures were CMV infection and matching HLA type.

TCRdb re-analysed the reads in MiXCR, keeping a single row per CDR3 protein. The data contain some 600,000 distinct CDR3 sequences, 24% of them seen just once; the ten biggest clones take up 8%. Notes on the study in general: Dominant in the ex vivo response were TCR beta clonotypes restricted by HLA-C and specific for CMV. Public TCR beta family frequency separated CMV-and-HLA carriers, including in an independent cohort.

This receptor was identified in a human donor in good health (CMV status not recorded). Some clones in this sample may be carry-over from other donors' samples. The source material was CD8+ T cells from PBMCs.

In DNA, the CDR3 is TGTGCCAGTAGTATAGATCACAATCAGCCCCAGCATTTT. Protein: CASSIDHNQPQHF. V and J are TRBV19 and TRBJ1-5; D not resolved. Trimming pared 0 bases from V and 3 bases from J, leaving 3 bases between. The CDR3 runs to 13 residues. Germline-derived CDR1 and CDR2 are LNHDA and SQIVND (reference sequence).